These T cell receptor beta chains were read from a single sample in a study of T cell responses to AZD1222 COVID-19 vaccine. Only in-frame clones appear in the TCRdb table, and some are missing; sequencing was by immunoSEQ multiplex PCR. Here the sample spans some 58,000 clones, about 90% being singletons. The specimen comprised peripheral blood, sampled on day 0 of AZD1222 vaccination. All receptors come from an adult in good health. Each CDR3 is given with its conserved first and last residue. The D gene is left open where the match is weak. Some rows have no size entry. The others give once, few or many, or a class for an expanded clone.

NA	TRBD2	TRBJ2-1	TRBV5-6	CASSFPLRGRINNEQFF	TGTGCCAGCAGCTTCCCCCTTCGCGGGAGAATCAACAATGAGCAGTTCTTC
once	NA	TRBJ2-2	TRBV6-6	CASRRDPGIVGELFF	TGTGCCAGCAGGCGGGACCCAGGGATAGTCGGGGAGCTGTTTTTT
NA	TRBD1	TRBJ1-2	TRBV7-6	CASSLGGDRRPRRGYTF	TGTGCCAGCAGCCTGGGGGGGGACAGGCGACCGAGGAGGGGCTACACCTTC
few	NA	TRBJ2-2	TRBV15	CATSSAGYTGELFF	TGTGCCACCAGTTCCGCGGGATACACCGGGGAGCTGTTTTTT
once	TRBD1	TRBJ2-7	TRBV2	CASRYPGQGYDEQYF	TGTGCCAGCAGATATCCGGGACAGGGGTACGACGAGCAGTACTTC
NA	TRBD1	TRBJ1-2	TRBV6-2/TRBV6-3	CASSSRDRGKANYGYTF	TGTGCCAGCAGTTCGAGGGACAGGGGTAAAGCTAACTATGGCTACACCTTC
NA	NA	TRBJ1-3	TRBV5-1	CASSLFTSSGSGNTIYF	TGCGCCAGCAGCTTGTTTACCTCCAGTGGCTCTGGAAACACCATATATTTT
NA	TRBD1	TRBJ1-5	TRBV3-1/TRBV3-2	CASSQSRDRCNCELLGYF	TGTGCCAGCAGCCAGTCCCGGGACAGGTGTAACTGCGAGCTTCTTGGGTATTTT
NA	NA	TRBJ2-7	TRBV25-1	CASSAQRGLNHEQYF	TGTGCCAGCAGTGCTCAACGGGGCCTCAACCACGAGCAGTACTTC
once	TRBD1	TRBJ2-2	TRBV7-7	CASSLDRGSTGELFF	TGTGCCAGCAGCTTAGACAGGGGGAGCACCGGGGAGCTGTTTTTT
NA	NA	TRBJ1-3	TRBV19	CASSIQSYSGDTIYF	TGTGCCAGTAGTATTCAGAGCTACAGCGGGGACACCATATATTTT
once	NA	TRBJ2-7	TRBV19	CASRPTGSSYEQYF	TGTGCCAGTAGACCGACAGGAAGCTCCTACGAGCAGTACTTC
NA	TRBD1	TRBJ2-1	TRBV30	CAWSDWDRPSYNEQFF	TGTGCCTGGAGTGACTGGGACAGACCCTCCTACAATGAGCAGTTCTTC
NA	TRBD2	TRBJ2-1	TRBV5-1	CASSKGLAVYDEQFF	TGCGCCAGCAGCAAGGGACTAGCGGTTTACGATGAGCAGTTCTTC
NA	NA	TRBJ1-2	TRBV12-3/TRBV12-4	CASSFSGYGYTF	TGTGCCAGCAGTTTTTCGGGATATGGCTACACCTTC
NA	TRBD2	TRBJ2-7	TRBV27	CASRFRLAGVGEQYF	TGTGCCAGCAGATTTAGACTAGCGGGAGTGGGGGAGCAGTACTTC
NA	TRBD2	TRBJ2-3	TRBV25-1	CASSAGGSGIGNTQYF	TGTGCCAGCAGTGCTGGAGGTAGCGGGATAGGGAATACGCAGTATTTT
once	NA	TRBJ2-1	TRBV19	CASSIQGYNEQFF	TGTGCCAGTAGTATACAGGGCTACAATGAGCAGTTCTTC
NA	TRBD2	TRBJ2-3	TRBV5-1	CASRPGLAGGADTQYF	TGCGCCAGCAGGCCGGGACTAGCGGGAGGAGCAGATACGCAGTATTTT
NA	NA	TRBJ2-6	TRBV30	CAWRKLGSGANVLTF	TGTGCCTGGAGGAAATTGGGCTCTGGGGCCAACGTCCTGACTTTC
NA	NA	TRBJ1-5	TRBV5-8	CASSSGFNQPQHF	TGTGCCAGCAGCTCAGGGTTCAATCAGCCCCAGCATTTT
NA	TRBD1	TRBJ1-2	TRBV19	CASSLDRPGQGYGYTF	TGTGCCAGTAGTTTGGACAGGCCAGGCCAGGGATATGGCTACACCTTC
once	NA	TRBJ2-7	TRBV20-1	CSASLGAYEQYF	TGCAGTGCTAGTTTAGGGGCCTACGAGCAGTACTTC
NA	NA	TRBJ2-1	TRBV7-3	CASSAPDSKQFF	TGTGCCAGCAGCGCCCCGGACTCAAAGCAGTTCTTC
NA	NA	TRBJ2-1	TRBV2	CASKASAYNEQFF	TGTGCCAGCAAGGCCTCAGCCTACAATGAGCAGTTCTTC
NA	NA	TRBJ2-5	TRBV11-2	CASSLGGSQETQYF	TGTGCCAGCAGCTTAGGTGGCAGTCAAGAGACCCAGTACTTC
once	TRBD2	TRBJ2-2	TRBV7-3	CASSPTSGRAYTGELFF	TGTGCCAGCAGCCCGACTAGCGGGAGGGCCTACACCGGGGAGCTGTTTTTT
NA	NA	TRBJ2-7	TRBV5-8	CASSLGALTGFGYEQYF	TGTGCCAGCAGCTTGGGGGCCCTAACAGGGTTCGGCTACGAGCAGTACTTC
NA	NA	TRBJ1-3	TRBV3-1/TRBV3-2	CASSGWNSGNTIYF	TGTGCCAGCTCTGGGTGGAACTCTGGAAACACCATATATTTT
NA	TRBD2	TRBJ2-7	TRBV3-1/TRBV3-2	CASSPLAGSSSYEQYF	TGTGCCAGCAGCCCCCTAGCGGGGTCAAGCTCCTACGAGCAGTACTTC
NA	NA	TRBJ1-6	TRBV5-1	CASSLEGRGDSPLHF	TGCGCCAGCAGTTTGGAGGGCAGGGGAGATTCACCCCTCCACTTT
NA	TRBD2	TRBJ2-7	TRBV19	CASRRSGSSYEQYF	TGTGCCAGTAGACGGAGCGGGAGCTCCTACGAGCAGTACTTC
NA	NA	TRBJ2-3	TRBV2	CASSERGDTQYF	TGTGCCAGCAGTGAAAGGGGAGATACGCAGTATTTT
once	NA	TRBJ1-1	TRBV5-4	CASSLEVNTEAFF	TGTGCCAGCAGCTTGGAAGTGAACACTGAAGCTTTCTTT
NA	TRBD1	TRBJ1-2	TRBV30	CAGTGINYGYTF	TGTGCCGGGACAGGGATCAACTATGGCTACACCTTC
NA	NA	TRBJ2-7	TRBV6-5	CASSLSGKGVEQYF	TGTGCCAGCAGTCTCTCAGGGAAGGGCGTCGAGCAGTACTTC